Below are 20 T cell receptor beta chains sequenced from a single sample in a study of graft-versus-host responses after intestinal transplantation. Irradiated stimulators labeled with violet dye, roughly 200,000 in number, were plated with roughly 200,000 CFSE-labeled responders. The method was immunoSEQ multiplex PCR; TCRdb's version includes in-frame clones alone and lacks a portion of them. The table has over 15,000 clones, about two fifths seen once. Sequencing was performed on alloreactive CD8+ T cells from a mixed lymphocyte reaction culture, taken before intestinal transplant. As for subset: CFSE-low proliferating T cells sorted from approximately six-day pre-transplant mixed lymphocyte reaction (GvH or HvG direction). These receptors originate from a human patient who received an intestinal transplant.

The chain has TRBV19 and TRBJ2-7; TRBD2 matches 13 bases. The CDR3 extends over 15 amino acids. The germline V gene encodes CDR1 LNHDA and CDR2 SQIVND (reference sequence). After removal of 4 bases from V and 2 bases from J, the junction contained 2 bases not matched to a gene. The CDR3 reads CASSTLAGGTYEQYF. The DNA of the CDR3 is TGTGCCAGTAGTACACTAGCGGGAGGGACCTACGAGCAGTACTTC. Variable domain in full (rest from reference TRBV19 and TRBJ2-7): DGGITQSPKYLFRKEGQNVTLSCEQNLNHDAMYWYRQDPGQGLRLIYYSQIVNDFQKGDIAEGYSVSREKKESFPLTVTSAQKNPTAFYLCASSTLAGGTYEQYFGPGTRLTVT.

By frequency in the sample, this clone is medium-sized (0.01 to 0.1%). The chain carries TRBV7-9 and TRBJ2-3, with 7 bases lining up with TRBD2. V lost 3 bases to trimming and J lost 11 bases; unmatched junction nucleotides: 5. CDR1 and CDR2 from the germline V gene are SEHNR and FQNEAQ (reference sequence). The CDR3 has 12 residues. The chain's CDR3 is CASSFPGEGQYF. DNA for the CDR3: TGTGCCAGCAGCTTCCCCGGGGAGGGGCAGTATTTT.

The V call is TRBV30, the J call TRBJ2-7, with 10 bases identical to TRBD1. The germline V gene has CDR1 GTSNPN and CDR2 SVGIG (reference sequence). With V trimmed by 5 bases and J by 5 bases, 6 bases remained unmatched. The CDR3 spans 13 residues. For the CDR3, the DNA is TGTGCCTGGGGCCGGGACAGGGGCAACGAGCAGTACTTC. Its protein product is CAWGRDRGNEQYF.

The sample holds one count of this clone. CDR3 nucleotide sequence: TGTGCCAGCAGCCAAGACTTTCGGGGGCGCAGGGGCTACACCTTC. This sequence encodes CASSQDFRGRRGYTF. The V gene is TRBV4-2, the J gene TRBJ1-2, with D tentatively TRBD1 (6 bases). V lost 0 bases to trimming and J lost 8 bases, with 16 bases between them. CDR3 length equals 15 residues. The germline gives CDR1 LGHNA, CDR2 YNFKEQ.

By sample fraction, this clone is medium-sized. This chain joins TRBV2 and TRBJ2-7; tentatively, D is TRBD1 (5 bases). The germline V and J ends were trimmed by 8 bases and 0 bases, with 11 bases remaining between them. CDR1 is SNHLY, CDR2 FYNNEI, per germline. This CDR3 is built from 13 residues. CDR3 protein: CASEYDSSYEQYF. In nucleotides, the CDR3 is TGTGCCAGCGAGTACGACAGCTCCTACGAGCAGTACTTC.

The chain has TRBV4-1 and TRBJ2-1; 8 bases are a match to TRBD1. This CDR3 is built from 14 residues. V lost 0 bases to trimming and J lost 8 bases; unmatched junction nucleotides: 3. Germline CDR1 is MGHRA and CDR2 is YSYEKL. CDR3 DNA sequence: TGCGCCAGCAGCCAAGACCGGACAGGGCATGAGCAGTTCTTC. Translating it yields CASSQDRTGHEQFF.

This clone has only a few counts. This rearrangement joins TRBV27 to TRBJ2-7; the D gene is possibly TRBD1 (5 bases). Germline V gives CDR1 MNHEY, CDR2 SMNVEV (reference sequence). The CDR3 runs to 14 residues. Trimming removed 3 bases at V and 3 bases at J, with 12 bases between. In DNA, the CDR3 is TGTGCCAGCAGTTTTAGGGGCTTGGGCTACGAGCAGTACTTC. Its protein product is CASSFRGLGYEQYF.

The chain uses TRBV4-1 and TRBJ2-1; 10 bases fit TRBD2. The CDR3 loop spans 16 amino acids. V lost 0 bases, J lost 4 bases, and 3 bases stayed unmatched. The germline gives CDR1 MGHRA, CDR2 YSYEKL. CDR3 nucleotides: TGCGCCAGCAGCCAAGACGAGACTAGCGGGTACAATGAGCAGTTCTTC. Protein: CASSQDETSGYNEQFF.

The chain couples TRBV27 to TRBJ2-2; 7 bases match TRBD1. Germline CDR1 MNHEY, CDR2 SMNVEV (reference sequence). Germline trimming cut 3 bases from V and 0 bases from J; bases unmatched to any gene: 4. The CDR3 runs to 16 residues. CDR3 nucleotide sequence: TGTGCCAGCAGTTTCACCGGGACAGCGAACACCGGGGAGCTGTTTTTT. Its protein product is CASSFTGTANTGELFF.

The chain joins TRBV28 to TRBJ1-1; D remains ambiguous. V was shortened by 5 bases and J by 4 bases, with 11 bases between the two germline ends. The length of the CDR3 is 13 residues. The germline V gene encodes CDR1 MDHEN and CDR2 SYDVKM. CDR3 sequence: CASSRRRVTEAFF. CDR3 nucleotide sequence: TGTGCCAGCAGTCGCAGGCGGGTCACTGAAGCTTTCTTT.

By frequency in the sample, this clone is medium-sized. This chain uses TRBV4-1 with TRBJ1-5, with no clear D. The CDR3 covers 14 residues. Germline values: CDR1 MGHRA, CDR2 YSYEKL. V was cut by 1 base and J by 6 bases, with 10 bases left in between. CDR3 in amino acids: CASSQGPGGQPQHF. In DNA, the CDR3 is TGCGCCAGCAGCCAAGGGCCAGGCGGTCAGCCCCAGCATTTT.

V is TRBV28 and J is TRBJ1-2; maybe TRBD1 (5 bases). Between the trimmed V and J ends, which lost 3 bases and 4 bases, there was a span of 9 bases. CDR3 length equals 13 residues. Germline V CDR1 and CDR2: MDHEN, SYDVKM. The CDR3: CASSLTVFYGYTF. The CDR3 DNA sequence: TGTGCCAGCAGTTTGACAGTTTTCTATGGCTACACCTTC.

The rearrangement uses TRBV10-1 and TRBJ2-7; perhaps TRBD2 as D (6 bases). Trimming took 11 bases from V and 6 from J, leaving 11 bases between them. CDR3 size: 10 residues. CDR1 WNHNN and CDR2 SYGVQD come from the germline V gene (reference sequence). CDR3 loop: CAPREAEQYF. The CDR3 DNA sequence: TGCGCCCCCAGGGAGGCCGAGCAGTACTTC.

Here the CDR3 DNA reads TGTGCCAGCACCCCCTGGGGGTCCTCCTACGAGCAGTACTTC. Its translation is CASTPWGSSYEQYF. The chain carries TRBV6-1 and TRBJ2-7; the D call may be TRBD1 or TRBD2 (5 bases each). Trimming stripped 7 bases from V and 0 bases from J, with 13 bases between. Germline CDR1 MNHNS, CDR2 SASEGT. The CDR3 runs 14 residues.

This clone was recorded a few times. The chain carries TRBV10-3 and TRBJ2-7, with TRBD1 matching over 7 bases. V was clipped by 5 bases and J by 3 bases; unmatched bases: 1. The germline V gene encodes CDR1 ENHRY and CDR2 SYGVKD. The CDR3 covers 12 residues. CDR3 residues: CAISQGDYEQYF. DNA for the CDR3: TGTGCCATCAGTCAGGGGGACTACGAGCAGTACTTC.

Written as DNA, the CDR3 is TGTGCCAGCACCTACGGTACCGTCTGGTATGAGCAGTTCTTC. It specifies CASTYGTVWYEQFF. This sequence joins TRBV5-8 and TRBJ2-1; unclear D gene. The CDR3 has 14 amino acids. In germline, CDR1 is SGHTS, CDR2 YDEGEE. Trimming took off 6 bases at V and 8 bases at J, with 18 bases between the two ends.

The chain uses TRBV14 and TRBJ2-7, with D possibly TRBD2 on 6 matching bases. This CDR3 is 16 amino acids long. Trimming removed 4 bases from V and 2 bases from J, with 18 bases in between. Germline V gene sequence: CDR1 SGHDN, CDR2 FVKESK. The CDR3 bases are TGTGCCAGCAGCCCGAGGAGGGGTAGGGGTGCCTACGAGCAGTACTTC. This codes for CASSPRRGRGAYEQYF.

This chain uses TRBV4-1 with TRBJ2-1; 15 positions agree with TRBD2. The CDR3 extends over 20 amino acids. Germline V gene lookup returns CDR1 MGHRA and CDR2 YSYEKL. Germline trimming cut 0 bases from V and 4 bases from J; bases unmatched to any gene: 10. CDR3 DNA sequence: TGCGCCAGCAGCCAAGACGGGACTAGCGGGAGGAGCTGGTGGTACAATGAGCAGTTCTTC. Translating gives CASSQDGTSGRSWWYNEQFF.

This chain joins TRBV29-1 and TRBJ2-1, with TRBD2 matching over 8 bases. This CDR3 is built from 13 residues. V shed 7 bases and J 2 bases; nucleotides not matched to a gene: 4. CDR1 and CDR2 from the germline V gene are SQVTM and ANQGSEA. The CDR3 sequence is CSASGGAYNEQFF. CDR3 bases: TGCAGCGCGAGCGGGGGAGCCTACAATGAGCAGTTCTTC.

V and J are TRBV15 and TRBJ2-7; TRBD1 is a possible D gene (8 bases). The CDR3 has 16 residues. Germline V CDR1 and CDR2: LNHNV, YYDKDF (reference sequence). V was pared by 0 bases and J by 10 bases, with 22 bases between. The CDR3 DNA reads as TGTGCCACCAGCAGAGAATCCAGGGGGCGGGGGTCTGGACAGTACTTC. It translates to CATSRESRGRGSGQYF.